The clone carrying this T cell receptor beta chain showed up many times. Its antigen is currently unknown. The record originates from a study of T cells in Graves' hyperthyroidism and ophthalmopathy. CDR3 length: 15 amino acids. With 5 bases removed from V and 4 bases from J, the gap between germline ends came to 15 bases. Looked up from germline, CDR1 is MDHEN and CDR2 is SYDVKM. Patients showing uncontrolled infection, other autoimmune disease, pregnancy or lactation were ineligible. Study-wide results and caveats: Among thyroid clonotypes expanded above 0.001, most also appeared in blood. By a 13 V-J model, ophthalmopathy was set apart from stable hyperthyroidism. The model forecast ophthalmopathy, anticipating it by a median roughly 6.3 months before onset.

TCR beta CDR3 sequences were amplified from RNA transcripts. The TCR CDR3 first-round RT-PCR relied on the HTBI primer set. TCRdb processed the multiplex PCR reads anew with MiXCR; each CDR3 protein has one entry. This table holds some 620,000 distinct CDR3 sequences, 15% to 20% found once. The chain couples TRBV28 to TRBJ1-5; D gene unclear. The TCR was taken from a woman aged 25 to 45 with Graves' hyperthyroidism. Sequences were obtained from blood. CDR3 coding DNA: TGTGCCAGCAGTACCCGAGAGGGCGCAAATCAGCCCCAGCATTTT. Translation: CASSTREGANQPQHF.